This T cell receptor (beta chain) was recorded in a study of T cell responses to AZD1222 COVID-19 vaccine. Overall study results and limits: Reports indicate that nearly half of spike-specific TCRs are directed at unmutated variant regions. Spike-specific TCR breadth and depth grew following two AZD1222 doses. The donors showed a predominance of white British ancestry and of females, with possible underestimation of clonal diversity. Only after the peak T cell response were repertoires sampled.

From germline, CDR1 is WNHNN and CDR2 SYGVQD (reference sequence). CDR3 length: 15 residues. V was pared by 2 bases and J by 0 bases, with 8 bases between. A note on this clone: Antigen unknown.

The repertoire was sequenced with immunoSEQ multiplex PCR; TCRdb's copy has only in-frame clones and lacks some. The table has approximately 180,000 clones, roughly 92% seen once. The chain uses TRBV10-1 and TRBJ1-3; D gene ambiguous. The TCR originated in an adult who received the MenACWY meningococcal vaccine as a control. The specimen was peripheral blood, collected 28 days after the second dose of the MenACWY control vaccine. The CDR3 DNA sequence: TGCGCCAGCAGTGAGGGAACGTCCTCTGGAAACACCATATATTTT. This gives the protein CASSEGTSSGNTIYF.